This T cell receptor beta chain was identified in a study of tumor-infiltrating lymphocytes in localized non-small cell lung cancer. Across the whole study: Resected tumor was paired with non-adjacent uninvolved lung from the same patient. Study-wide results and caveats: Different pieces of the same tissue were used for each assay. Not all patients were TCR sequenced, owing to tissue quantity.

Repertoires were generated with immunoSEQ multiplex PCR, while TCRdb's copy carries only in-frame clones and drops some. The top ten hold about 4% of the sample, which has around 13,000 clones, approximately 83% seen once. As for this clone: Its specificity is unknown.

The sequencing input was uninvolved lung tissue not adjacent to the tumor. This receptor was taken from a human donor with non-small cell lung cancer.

CDR3 sequence (DNA): TGTGCCAGCAGTACCCGTGGGAGGGACACCATATATTTT. It translates to CASSTRGRDTIYF. The J gene is TRBJ1-3, the V gene TRBV6-5; D not certain. The germline V gene has CDR1 MNHEY and CDR2 SVGAGI. Trimming cost V 5 bases and J 8 bases, with 13 bases left between them. The CDR3 loop spans 13 amino acids.